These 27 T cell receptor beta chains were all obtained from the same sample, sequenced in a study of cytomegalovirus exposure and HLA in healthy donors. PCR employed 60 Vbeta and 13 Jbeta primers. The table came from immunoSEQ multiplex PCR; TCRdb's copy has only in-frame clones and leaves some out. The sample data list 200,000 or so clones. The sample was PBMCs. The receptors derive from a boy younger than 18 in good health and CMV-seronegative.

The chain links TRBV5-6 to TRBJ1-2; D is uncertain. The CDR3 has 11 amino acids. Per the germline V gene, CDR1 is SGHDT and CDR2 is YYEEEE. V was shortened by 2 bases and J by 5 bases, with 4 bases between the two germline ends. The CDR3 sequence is CASSFRYGYTF. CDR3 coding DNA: TGTGCCAGCAGCTTCCGGTATGGCTACACCTTC.

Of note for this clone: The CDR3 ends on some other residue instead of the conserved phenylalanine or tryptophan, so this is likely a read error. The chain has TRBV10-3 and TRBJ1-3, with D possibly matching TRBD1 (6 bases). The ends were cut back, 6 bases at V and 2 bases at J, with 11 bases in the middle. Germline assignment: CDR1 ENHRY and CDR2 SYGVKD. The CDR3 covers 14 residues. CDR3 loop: CAIRDSGAGNTIYL. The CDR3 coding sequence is TGTGCCATCAGGGACAGTGGGGCTGGAAACACCATATATCTT.

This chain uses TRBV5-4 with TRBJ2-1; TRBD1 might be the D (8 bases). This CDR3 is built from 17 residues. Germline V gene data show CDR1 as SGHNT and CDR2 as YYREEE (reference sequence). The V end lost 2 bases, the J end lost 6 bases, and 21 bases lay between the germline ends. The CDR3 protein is CASSLGSGTGKGNEQFF. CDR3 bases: TGTGCCAGCAGCTTAGGAAGCGGGACAGGCAAAGGCAATGAGCAGTTCTTC.

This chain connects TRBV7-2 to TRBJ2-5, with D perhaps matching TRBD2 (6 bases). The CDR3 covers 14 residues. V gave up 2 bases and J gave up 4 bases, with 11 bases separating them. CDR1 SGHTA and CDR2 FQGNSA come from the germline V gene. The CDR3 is CASSLLGGPETQYF. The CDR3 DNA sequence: TGTGCCAGCAGCTTACTGGGGGGACCAGAGACCCAGTACTTC.

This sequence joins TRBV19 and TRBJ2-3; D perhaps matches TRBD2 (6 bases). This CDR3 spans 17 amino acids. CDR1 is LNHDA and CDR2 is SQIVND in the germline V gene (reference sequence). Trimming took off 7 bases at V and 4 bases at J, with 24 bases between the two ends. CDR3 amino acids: CASNGAAEGGVSDTQYF. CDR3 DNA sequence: TGTGCCAGTAACGGTGCGGCCGAGGGCGGGGTCTCAGATACGCAGTATTTT.

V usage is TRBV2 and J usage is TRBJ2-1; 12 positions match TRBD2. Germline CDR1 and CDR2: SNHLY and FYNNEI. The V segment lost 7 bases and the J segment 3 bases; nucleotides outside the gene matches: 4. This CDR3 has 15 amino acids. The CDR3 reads CASTLLAGGYNEQFF. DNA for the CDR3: TGTGCCAGCACCTTACTAGCGGGGGGCTACAATGAGCAGTTCTTC.

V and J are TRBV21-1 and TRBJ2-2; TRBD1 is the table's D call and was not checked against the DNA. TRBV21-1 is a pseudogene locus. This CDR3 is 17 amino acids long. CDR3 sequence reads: CASSKCGGQVNTGELFF. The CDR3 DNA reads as TGTGCCAGCAGCAAATGCGGCGGACAGGTGAACACCGGGGAGCTGTTTTTT.

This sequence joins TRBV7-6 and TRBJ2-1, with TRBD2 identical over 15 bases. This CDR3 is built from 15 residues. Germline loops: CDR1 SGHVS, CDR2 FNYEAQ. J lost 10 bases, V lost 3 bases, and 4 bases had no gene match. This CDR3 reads CASSFSGTSGGEQFF. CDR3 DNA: TGTGCCAGCAGCTTTTCCGGGACTAGCGGGGGGGAGCAGTTCTTC.

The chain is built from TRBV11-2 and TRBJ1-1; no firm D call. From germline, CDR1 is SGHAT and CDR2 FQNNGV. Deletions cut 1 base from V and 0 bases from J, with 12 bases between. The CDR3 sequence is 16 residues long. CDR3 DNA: TGTGCCAGCAGCTTAGCCGGCGGTCCGATGAACACTGAAGCTTTCTTT. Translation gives CASSLAGGPMNTEAFF.

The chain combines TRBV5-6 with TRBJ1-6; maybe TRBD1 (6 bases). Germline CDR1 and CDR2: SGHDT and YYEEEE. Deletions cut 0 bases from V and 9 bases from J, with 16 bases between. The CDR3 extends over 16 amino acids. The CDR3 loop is CASSLGDTTYGSPLHF. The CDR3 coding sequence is TGTGCCAGCAGCTTGGGGGACACGACCTACGGTTCACCCCTCCACTTT.

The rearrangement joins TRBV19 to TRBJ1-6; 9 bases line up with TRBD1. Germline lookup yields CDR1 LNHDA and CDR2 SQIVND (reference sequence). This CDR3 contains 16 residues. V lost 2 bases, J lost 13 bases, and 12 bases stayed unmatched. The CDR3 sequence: CASSIIGQGKAHPLHF. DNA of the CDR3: TGTGCCAGTAGTATAATAGGACAGGGGAAGGCGCATCCCCTCCACTTT.

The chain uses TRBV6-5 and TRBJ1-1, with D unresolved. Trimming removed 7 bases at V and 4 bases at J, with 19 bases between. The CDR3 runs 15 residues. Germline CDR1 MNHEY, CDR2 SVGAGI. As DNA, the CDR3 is TGTGCCAGCACCCCGGGGAAGGGAGTCGGCACTGAAGCTTTCTTT. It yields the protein CASTPGKGVGTEAFF.

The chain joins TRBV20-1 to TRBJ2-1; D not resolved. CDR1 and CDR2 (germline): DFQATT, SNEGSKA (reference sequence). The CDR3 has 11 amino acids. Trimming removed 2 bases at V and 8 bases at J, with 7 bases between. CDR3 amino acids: CSARSVHEQFF. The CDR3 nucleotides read TGCAGTGCTAGATCGGTCCATGAGCAGTTCTTC.

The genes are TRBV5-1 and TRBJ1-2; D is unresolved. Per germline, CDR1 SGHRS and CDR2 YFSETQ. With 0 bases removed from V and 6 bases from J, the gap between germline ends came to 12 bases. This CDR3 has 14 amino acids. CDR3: CASSLERLRDGYTF. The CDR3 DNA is TGCGCCAGCAGCTTGGAGAGACTGAGGGATGGCTACACCTTC. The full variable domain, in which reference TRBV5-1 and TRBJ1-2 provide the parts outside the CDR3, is KAGVTQTPRYLIKTRGQQVTLSCSPISGHRSVSWYQQTPGQGLQFLFEYFSETQRNKGNFPGRFSGRQFSNSRSEMNVSTLELGDSALYLCASSLERLRDGYTFGSGTRLTVV.

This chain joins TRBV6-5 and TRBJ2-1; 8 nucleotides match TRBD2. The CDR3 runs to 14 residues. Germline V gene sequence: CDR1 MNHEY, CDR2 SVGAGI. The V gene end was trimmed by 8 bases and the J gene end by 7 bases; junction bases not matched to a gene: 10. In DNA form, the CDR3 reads TGTGCCAGCCGCGGGGGGCCTAGCCCAAATGAGCAGTTCTTC. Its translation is CASRGGPSPNEQFF.

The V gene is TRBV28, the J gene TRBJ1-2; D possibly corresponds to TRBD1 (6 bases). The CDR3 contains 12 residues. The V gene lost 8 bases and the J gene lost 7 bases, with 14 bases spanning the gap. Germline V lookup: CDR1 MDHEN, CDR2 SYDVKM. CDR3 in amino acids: CASRTTGSGYTF. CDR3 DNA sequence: TGTGCCAGCCGAACAACAGGGAGTGGCTACACCTTC.

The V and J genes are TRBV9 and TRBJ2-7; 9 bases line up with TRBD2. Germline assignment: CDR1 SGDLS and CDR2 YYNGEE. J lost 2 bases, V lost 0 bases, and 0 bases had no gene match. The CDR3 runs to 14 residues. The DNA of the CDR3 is TGTGCCAGCAGCGTAGGCGGGGGGGCCTACGAGCAGTACTTC. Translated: CASSVGGGAYEQYF.

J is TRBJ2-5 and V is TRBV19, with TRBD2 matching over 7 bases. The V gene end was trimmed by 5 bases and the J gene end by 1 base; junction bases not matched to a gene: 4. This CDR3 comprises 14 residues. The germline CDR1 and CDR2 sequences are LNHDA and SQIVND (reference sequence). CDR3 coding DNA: TGTGCCAGTAGTTCCCTAGCGGTCCAAGAGACCCAGTACTTC. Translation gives CASSSLAVQETQYF.

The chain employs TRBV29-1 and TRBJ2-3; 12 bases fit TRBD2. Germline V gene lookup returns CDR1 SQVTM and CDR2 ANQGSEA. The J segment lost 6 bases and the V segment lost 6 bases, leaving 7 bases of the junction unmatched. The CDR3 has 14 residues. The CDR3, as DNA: TGCAGCGTCACTAGCGGGGGGCTCGGGGATACGCAGTATTTT. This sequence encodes CSVTSGGLGDTQYF.

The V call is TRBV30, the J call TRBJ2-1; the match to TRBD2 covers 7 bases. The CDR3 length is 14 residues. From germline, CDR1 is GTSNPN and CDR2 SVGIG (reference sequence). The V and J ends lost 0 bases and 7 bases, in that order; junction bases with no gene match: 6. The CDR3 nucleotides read TGTGCCTGGAGTGTGGCTAGCGGTGGGAATGAGCAGTTCTTC. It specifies CAWSVASGGNEQFF.

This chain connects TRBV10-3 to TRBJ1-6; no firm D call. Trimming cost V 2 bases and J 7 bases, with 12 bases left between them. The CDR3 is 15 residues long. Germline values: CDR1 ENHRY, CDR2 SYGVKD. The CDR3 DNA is TGTGCCATCAGTGAGGAGTTAAGTTTGAATTCACCCCTCCACTTT. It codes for CAISEELSLNSPLHF.

The CDR3 here is CASSLPDREGAEAFF. CDR3 nucleotide sequence: TGTGCCAGCAGCTTACCAGACAGGGAAGGCGCTGAAGCTTTCTTT. V gene TRBV7-9 combines with J gene TRBJ1-1, with 7 bases lining up with TRBD1. The germline V gene has CDR1 SEHNR and CDR2 FQNEAQ (reference sequence). CDR3 length equals 15 residues. Trimming cost V 2 bases and J 6 bases; bases outside gene matches: 9.

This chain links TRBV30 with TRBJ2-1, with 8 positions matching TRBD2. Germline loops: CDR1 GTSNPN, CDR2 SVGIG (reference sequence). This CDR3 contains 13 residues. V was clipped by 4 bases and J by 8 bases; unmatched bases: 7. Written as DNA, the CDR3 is TGTGCCTGGAACCAGCGGGGGCCCCATGAGCAGTTCTTC. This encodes CAWNQRGPHEQFF. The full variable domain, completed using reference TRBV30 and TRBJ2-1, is SQTIHQWPATLVQPVGSPLSLECTVEGTSNPNLYWYRQAAGRGLQLLFYSVGIGQISSEVPQNLSASRPQDRQFILSSKKLLLSDSGFYLCAWNQRGPHEQFFGPGTRLTVL.

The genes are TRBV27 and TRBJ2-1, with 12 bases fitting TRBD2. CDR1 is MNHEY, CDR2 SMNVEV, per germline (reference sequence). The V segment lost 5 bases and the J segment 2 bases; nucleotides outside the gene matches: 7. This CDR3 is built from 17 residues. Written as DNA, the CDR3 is TGTGCCAGCAGTCCAAGACTAGCGGGGGCAACCTACAATGAGCAGTTCTTC. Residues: CASSPRLAGATYNEQFF.

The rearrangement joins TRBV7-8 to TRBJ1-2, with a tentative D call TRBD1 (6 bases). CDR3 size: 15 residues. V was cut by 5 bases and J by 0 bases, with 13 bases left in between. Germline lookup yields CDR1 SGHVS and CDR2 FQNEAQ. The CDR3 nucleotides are TGTGCCAGCAGCCGAATCCAGGGGCCTAACTATGGCTACACCTTC. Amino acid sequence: CASSRIQGPNYGYTF.

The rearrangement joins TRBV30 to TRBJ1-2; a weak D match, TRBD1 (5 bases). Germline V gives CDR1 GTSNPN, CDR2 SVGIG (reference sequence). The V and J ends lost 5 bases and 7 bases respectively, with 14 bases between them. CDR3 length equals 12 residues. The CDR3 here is CAWPGGGSGYTF. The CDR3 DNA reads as TGTGCCTGGCCTGGGGGGGGTAGTGGCTACACCTTC.

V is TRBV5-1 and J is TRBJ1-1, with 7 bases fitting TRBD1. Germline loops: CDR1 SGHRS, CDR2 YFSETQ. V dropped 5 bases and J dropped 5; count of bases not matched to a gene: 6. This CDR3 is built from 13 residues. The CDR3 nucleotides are TGCGCCAGCAGACTTACAGGGGAAACTGAAGCTTTCTTT. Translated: CASRLTGETEAFF.